Below, 4 T cell receptor beta chains from the same sample are listed, as sequenced in a study of regulatory T cells in long-lasting Graves disease. According to the study, TCR beta libraries were built with iRepertoire HTBI primers and CDR3-region Arm-PCR. TCRdb called the multiplex PCR reads again in MiXCR, with one record for every CDR3 protein. The data contain over 350,000 distinct CDR3 sequences, approximately 16% of them singletons. Time point meaning: newly diagnosed GD, antithyroid drugs for less than 3 months. TCR sequences were obtained from RNA taken from PBMCs. These sequences were also reported in another study, on T cells in Graves' hyperthyroidism and ophthalmopathy.

Sequencing used peripheral blood mononuclear cells (PBMCs), obtained at new diagnosis, from a patient treated with antithyroid drugs. The source of these receptors is a middle-aged woman with Graves disease.

This clonotype appeared many times. The chain's CDR3 is CASSPLDRRTNYGYTF. The CDR3 region has the DNA TGTGCCAGCAGCCCCCTGGACCGACGAACTAACTATGGCTACACCTTC. The V gene is TRBV7-8, the J gene TRBJ1-2, with no clear D. This CDR3 is 16 amino acids long. Germline V lookup: CDR1 SGHVS, CDR2 FQNEAQ. Trimming removed 5 bases from V and 0 bases from J, with 16 bases in between.

A few counts support this clonotype. V gene TRBV3-1 combines with J gene TRBJ1-3; tentative D call: TRBD1 (5 bases). The CDR3 covers 15 residues. Trimming pared 4 bases from V and 4 bases from J, leaving 14 bases between. CDR1 is LGHDT, CDR2 YNNKEL, per germline (reference sequence). CDR3 protein: CASSPRGAKGNTIYF. CDR3 nucleotide sequence: TGTGCCAGCAGCCCCCGCGGGGCCAAGGGAAACACCATATATTTT.

The chain is built from TRBV24-1 and TRBJ1-5, with D uncertain. Trimming stripped 8 bases from V and 3 bases from J, with 13 bases between. The length of the CDR3 is 14 residues. Germline loops: CDR1 KGHDR, CDR2 SFDVKD. CDR3 nucleotide sequence: TGTGCCACCAACCGGGAATGGGACAATCAGCCCCAGCATTTT. This codes for CATNREWDNQPQHF.

The chain recombines TRBV14 with TRBJ1-2; D is ambiguous. The CDR3 extends over 14 amino acids. Trimming pared 4 bases from V and 0 bases from J, leaving 9 bases between. Looked up from germline, CDR1 is SGHDN and CDR2 is FVKESK. As DNA, the CDR3 is TGTGCCAGCAGCCGGCTGACATCTAACTATGGCTACACCTTC. Translation: CASSRLTSNYGYTF.